Below, one T cell receptor (beta chain) is given with its context. Measured with immunoSEQ multiplex PCR; TCRdb has only the in-frame clones, and not every one. The repertoire holds about 15,000 clones, with around 94% as singletons. This sample stems from a study of graft-versus-host responses after intestinal transplantation. CDR3 size: 15 residues. V was pared by 2 bases and J by 4 bases, with 6 bases of the junction left unmatched. In germline, CDR1 is SGHRS, CDR2 YFSETQ. This clonotype was obtained from a human patient who received an intestinal transplant, so some T cells may come from the graft donor. This specimen was PBMCs, taken 9 days after transplant. This rearrangement joins TRBV5-1 to TRBJ2-3; the match to TRBD2 covers 8 bases. The CDR3 sequence: CASSLIIGGADTQYF. The CDR3 coding sequence is TGCGCCAGCAGCTTAATCATCGGGGGGGCAGATACGCAGTATTTT.